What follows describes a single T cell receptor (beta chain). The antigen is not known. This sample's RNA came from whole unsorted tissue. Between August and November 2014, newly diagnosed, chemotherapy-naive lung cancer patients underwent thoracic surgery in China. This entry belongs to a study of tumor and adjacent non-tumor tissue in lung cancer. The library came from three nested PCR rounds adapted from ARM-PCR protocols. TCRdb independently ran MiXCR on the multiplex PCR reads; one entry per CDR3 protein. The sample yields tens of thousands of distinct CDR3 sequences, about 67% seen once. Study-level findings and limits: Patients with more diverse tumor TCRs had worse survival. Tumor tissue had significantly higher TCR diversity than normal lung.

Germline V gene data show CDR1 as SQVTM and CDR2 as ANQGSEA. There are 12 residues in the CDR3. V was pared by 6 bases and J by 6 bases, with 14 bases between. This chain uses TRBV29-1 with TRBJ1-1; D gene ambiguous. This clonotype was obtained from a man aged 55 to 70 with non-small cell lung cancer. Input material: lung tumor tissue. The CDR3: CSVLHVLAEAFF. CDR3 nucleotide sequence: TGCAGCGTACTACATGTGCTGGCTGAAGCTTTCTTT.